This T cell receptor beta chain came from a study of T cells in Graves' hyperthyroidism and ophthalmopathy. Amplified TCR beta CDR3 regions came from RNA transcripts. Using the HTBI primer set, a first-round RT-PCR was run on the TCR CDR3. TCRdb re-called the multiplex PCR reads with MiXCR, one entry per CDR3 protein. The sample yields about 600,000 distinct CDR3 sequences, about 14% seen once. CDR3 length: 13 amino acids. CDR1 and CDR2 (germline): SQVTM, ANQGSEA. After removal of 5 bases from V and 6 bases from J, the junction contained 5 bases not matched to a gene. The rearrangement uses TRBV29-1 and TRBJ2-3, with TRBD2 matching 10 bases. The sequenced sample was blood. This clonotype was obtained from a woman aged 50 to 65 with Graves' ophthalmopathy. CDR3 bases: TGCAGCGTTAGCGGGAGGGCCCTCGATACGCAGTATTTT. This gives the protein CSVSGRALDTQYF.